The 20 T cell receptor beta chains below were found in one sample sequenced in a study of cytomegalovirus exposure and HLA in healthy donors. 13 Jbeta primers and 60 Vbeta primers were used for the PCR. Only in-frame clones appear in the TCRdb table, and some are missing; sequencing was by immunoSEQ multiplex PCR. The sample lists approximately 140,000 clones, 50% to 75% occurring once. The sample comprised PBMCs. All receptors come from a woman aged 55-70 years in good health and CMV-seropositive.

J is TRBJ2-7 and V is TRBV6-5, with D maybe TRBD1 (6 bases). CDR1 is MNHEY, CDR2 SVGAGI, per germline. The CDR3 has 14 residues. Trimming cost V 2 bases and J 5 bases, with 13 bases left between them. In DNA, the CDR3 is TGTGCCAGCAGTTACGACAGGTTGCTCAACGAGCAGTACTTC. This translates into CASSYDRLLNEQYF.

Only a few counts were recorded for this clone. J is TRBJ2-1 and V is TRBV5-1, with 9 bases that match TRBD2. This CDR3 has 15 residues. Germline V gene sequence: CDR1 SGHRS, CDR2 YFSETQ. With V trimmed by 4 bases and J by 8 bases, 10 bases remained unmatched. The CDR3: CASSVGLAAWDEQFF. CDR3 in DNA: TGCGCCAGCAGCGTGGGACTAGCAGCTTGGGATGAGCAGTTCTTC.

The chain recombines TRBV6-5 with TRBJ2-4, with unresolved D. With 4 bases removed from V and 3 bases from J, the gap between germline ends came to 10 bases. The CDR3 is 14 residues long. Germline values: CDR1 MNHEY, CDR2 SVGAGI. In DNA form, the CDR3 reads TGTGCCAGCAGTTCTAGGCGACGCAAAAACATTCAGTACTTC. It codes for CASSSRRRKNIQYF.

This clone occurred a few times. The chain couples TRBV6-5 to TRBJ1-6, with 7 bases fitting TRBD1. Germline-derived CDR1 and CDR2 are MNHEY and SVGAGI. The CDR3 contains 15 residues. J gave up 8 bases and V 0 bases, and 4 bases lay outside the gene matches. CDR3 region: CASSYSVTGDSPLHF. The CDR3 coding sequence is TGTGCCAGCAGTTACTCAGTTACAGGGGATTCACCCCTCCACTTT.

As DNA, the CDR3 is TGTGCCAGCACCACTAGACTAGGCCAAGAGACCCAGTACTTC. Translation: CASTTRLGQETQYF. This rearrangement joins TRBV2 to TRBJ2-5, with D possibly TRBD2 on 6 matching bases. V shed 7 bases and J shed 1 base, with 13 bases lying between them. CDR3 length equals 14 residues. Germline CDR1 SNHLY, CDR2 FYNNEI.

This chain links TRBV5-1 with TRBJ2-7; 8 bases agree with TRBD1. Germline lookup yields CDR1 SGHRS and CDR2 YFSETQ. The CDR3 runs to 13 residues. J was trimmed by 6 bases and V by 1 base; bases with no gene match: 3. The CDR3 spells CASSLTGTGEQYF. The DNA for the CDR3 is TGCGCCAGCAGCTTGACCGGGACAGGCGAGCAGTACTTC.

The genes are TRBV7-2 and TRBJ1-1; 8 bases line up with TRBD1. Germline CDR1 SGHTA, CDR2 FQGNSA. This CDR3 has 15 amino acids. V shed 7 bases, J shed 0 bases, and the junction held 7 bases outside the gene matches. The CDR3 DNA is TGTGCCAGCAACCCCGGGACAGGTATGAACACTGAAGCTTTCTTT. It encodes CASNPGTGMNTEAFF.

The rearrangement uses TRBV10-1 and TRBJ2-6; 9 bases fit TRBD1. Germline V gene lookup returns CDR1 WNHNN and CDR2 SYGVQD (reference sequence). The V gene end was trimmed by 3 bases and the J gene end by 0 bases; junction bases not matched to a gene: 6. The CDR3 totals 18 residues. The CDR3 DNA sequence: TGCGCCAGCAGTGATGGACAGGGGCGCTCCTCTGGGGCCAACGTCCTGACTTTC. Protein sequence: CASSDGQGRSSGANVLTF.

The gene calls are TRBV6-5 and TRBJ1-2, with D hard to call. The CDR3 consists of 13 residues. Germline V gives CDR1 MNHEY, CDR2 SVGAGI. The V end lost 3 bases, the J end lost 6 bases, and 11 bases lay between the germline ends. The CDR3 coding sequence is TGTGCCAGCAGTTATCGGGGTCTGGATGGCTACACCTTC. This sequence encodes CASSYRGLDGYTF.

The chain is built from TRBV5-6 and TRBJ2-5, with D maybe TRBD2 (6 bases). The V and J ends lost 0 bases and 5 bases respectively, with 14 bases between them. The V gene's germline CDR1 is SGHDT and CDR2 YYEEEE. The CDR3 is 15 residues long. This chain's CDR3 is CASSLGGSGGETQYF. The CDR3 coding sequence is TGTGCCAGCAGCTTGGGGGGTAGCGGCGGGGAGACCCAGTACTTC.

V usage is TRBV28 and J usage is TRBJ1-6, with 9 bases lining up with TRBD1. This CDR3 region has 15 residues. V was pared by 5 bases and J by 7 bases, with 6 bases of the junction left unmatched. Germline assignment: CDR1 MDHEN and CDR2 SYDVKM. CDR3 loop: CASSTQGQGNSPLHF. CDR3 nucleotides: TGTGCCAGCAGTACCCAGGGACAGGGAAATTCACCCCTCCACTTT. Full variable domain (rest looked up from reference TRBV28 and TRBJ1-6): DVKVTQSSRYLVKRTGEKVFLECVQDMDHENMFWYRQDPGLGLRLIYFSYDVKMKEKGDIPEGYSVSREKKERFSLILESASTNQTSMYLCASSTQGQGNSPLHFGNGTRLTVT.

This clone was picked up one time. The CDR3 region is CASSPRDSSYEQYF. The CDR3 bases are TGTGCCAGCAGTCCACGGGACAGCTCCTACGAGCAGTACTTC. V gene TRBV6-5 combines with J gene TRBJ2-7; the match to TRBD1 covers 7 bases. The CDR3 sequence is 14 residues long. The junction had 4 bases not matched to a gene; V was cut back by 5 bases and J by 0 bases. Per germline, CDR1 MNHEY and CDR2 SVGAGI.

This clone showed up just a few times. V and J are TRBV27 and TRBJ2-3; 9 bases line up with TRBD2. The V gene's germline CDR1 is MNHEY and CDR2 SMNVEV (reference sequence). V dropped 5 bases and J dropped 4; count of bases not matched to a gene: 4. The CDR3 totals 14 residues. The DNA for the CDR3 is TGTGCCAGCAGTGACCTAGCGGGATCAGATACGCAGTATTTT. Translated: CASSDLAGSDTQYF.

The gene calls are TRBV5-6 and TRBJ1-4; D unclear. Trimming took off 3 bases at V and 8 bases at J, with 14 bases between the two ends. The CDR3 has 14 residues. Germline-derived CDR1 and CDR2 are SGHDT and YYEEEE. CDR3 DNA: TGTGCCAGCAGCTCGTGGAGACTCTCCGAAAAACTGTTTTTT. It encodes CASSSWRLSEKLFF.

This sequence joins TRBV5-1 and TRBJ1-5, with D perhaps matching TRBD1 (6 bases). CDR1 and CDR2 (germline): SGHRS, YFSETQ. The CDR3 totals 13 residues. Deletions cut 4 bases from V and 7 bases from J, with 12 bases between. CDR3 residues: CASSLGQGQPQHF. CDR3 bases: TGCGCCAGCAGCCTCGGGCAGGGGCAGCCCCAGCATTTT.

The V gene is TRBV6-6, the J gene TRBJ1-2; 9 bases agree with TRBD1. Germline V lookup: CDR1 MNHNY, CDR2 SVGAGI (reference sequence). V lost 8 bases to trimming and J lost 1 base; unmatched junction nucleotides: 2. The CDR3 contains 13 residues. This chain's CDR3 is CASGGQGNYGYTF. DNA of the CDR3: TGTGCCAGCGGGGGACAGGGTAACTATGGCTACACCTTC.

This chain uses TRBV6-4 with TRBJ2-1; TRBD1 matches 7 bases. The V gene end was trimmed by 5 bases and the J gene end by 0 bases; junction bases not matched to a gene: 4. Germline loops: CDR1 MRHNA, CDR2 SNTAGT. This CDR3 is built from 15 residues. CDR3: CASSNRGNSYNEQFF. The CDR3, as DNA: TGTGCCAGCAGTAACAGGGGAAACTCCTACAATGAGCAGTTCTTC.

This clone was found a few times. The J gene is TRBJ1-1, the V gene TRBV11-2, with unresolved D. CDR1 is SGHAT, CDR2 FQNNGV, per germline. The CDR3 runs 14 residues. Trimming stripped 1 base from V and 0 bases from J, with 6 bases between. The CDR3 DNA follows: TGTGCCAGCAGCTTAGGCGGGGTGAACACTGAAGCTTTCTTT. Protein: CASSLGGVNTEAFF.

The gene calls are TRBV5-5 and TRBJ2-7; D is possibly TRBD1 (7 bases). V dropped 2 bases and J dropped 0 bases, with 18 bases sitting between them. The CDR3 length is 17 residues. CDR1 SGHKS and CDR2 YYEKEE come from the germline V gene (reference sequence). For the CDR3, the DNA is TGTGCCAGCAGCTTTACCGTCGGGACAGCGGGCTCCTACGAGCAGTACTTC. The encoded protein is CASSFTVGTAGSYEQYF.

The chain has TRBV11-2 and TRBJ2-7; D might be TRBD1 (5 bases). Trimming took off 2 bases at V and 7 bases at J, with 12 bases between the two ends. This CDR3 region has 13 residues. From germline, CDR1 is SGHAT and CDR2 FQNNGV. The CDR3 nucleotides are TGTGCCAGCAGCTTACCTCCAGGGCGGGAGCAGTACTTC. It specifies CASSLPPGREQYF.